Listed below are T cell receptor beta chains from one sample, sequenced in a study of blood T cell repertoires in COVID-19. Sequenced by immunoSEQ multiplex PCR; TCRdb stores in-frame clones only, minus some. The sample consists of tens of thousands of clones, 86% of them appearing once. Sequencing was carried out using peripheral blood. These TCRs come from an elderly man in a cohort sampled during active COVID-19. Both conserved end residues are part of each CDR3. Each record gives: clone size, V gene, J gene, D gene, CDR3 DNA, CDR3 protein. D genes are given only for firm matches. Not all rows give a size; the values are once, few, many and, for expanded clones, a class.

size: .; V: TRBV10-3; J: TRBJ2-2; D: .; DNA: TGTGCCATCAGTGAAGAAGTCCGGACCGGGGAGCTGTTTTTT; CDR3: CAISEEVRTGELFF
size: .; V: TRBV4-1; J: TRBJ2-5; D: TRBD1; DNA: TGCGCCAGCAGCCGCTCAGACAGGGAGGAGACCCAGTACTTC; CDR3: CASSRSDREETQYF
size: .; V: TRBV19; J: TRBJ1-1; D: .; DNA: TGTGCCAGTAGTATAGGATGGGGGGCTGAAGCTTTCTTT; CDR3: CASSIGWGAEAFF
size: .; V: TRBV7-2; J: TRBJ2-2; D: .; DNA: TGTGCCAGCAGCTTGGGACTCCACACCGGGGAGCTGTTTTTT; CDR3: CASSLGLHTGELFF
size: .; V: TRBV7-2; J: TRBJ1-1; D: .; DNA: TGTGCCAGCAGCTTAAGACAGGTTAAAGCTTTCTTT; CDR3: CASSLRQVKAFF
size: .; V: TRBV19; J: TRBJ2-1; D: TRBD1; DNA: TGTGCCAGTAGTCCGAAAGCCGGGACAGCCTACAATGAGCAGTTCTTC; CDR3: CASSPKAGTAYNEQFF
size: once; V: TRBV7-2; J: TRBJ2-3; D: TRBD1; DNA: TGTGCCAGCAGCTTAGGGCTACAGGGGGATACGCAGTATTTT; CDR3: CASSLGLQGDTQYF
size: .; V: TRBV7-9; J: TRBJ2-3; D: .; DNA: TGTGCCAGCAGCTTAGCGAGCGCAGGCACAGATACGCAGTATTTT; CDR3: CASSLASAGTDTQYF
size: .; V: TRBV6-2/TRBV6-3; J: TRBJ1-1; D: TRBD1; DNA: TGTGCCAGCAGTTCAGACAGGGGCCGCCGGGGGACTGAAGCTTTCTTT; CDR3: CASSSDRGRRGTEAFF
size: .; V: TRBV18; J: TRBJ1-5; D: TRBD1; DNA: TGTGCCAGCTCATCTCCGGGACAGGGTAGCAATCAGCCCCAGCATTTT; CDR3: CASSSPGQGSNQPQHF